One T cell receptor (beta chain) is described in this entry. Its antigen is unknown. Trimming cost V 5 bases and J 5 bases, with 18 bases left between them. The germline CDR1 and CDR2 sequences are SGHTA and FQGNSA. The CDR3 covers 15 residues. Several immunoSEQ plates received, in even portions, the genomic DNA of each subset. Clones were sequenced by immunoSEQ multiplex PCR, and TCRdb holds only the in-frame ones, with some missing. This sample has over 1.4 million clones, with around 97% found just once. This specimen belongs to a study of shared clonotypes between healthy human individuals. Donors included only healthy HIV-negative adults lacking recent acute infections or vaccinations. Overall study results and limits: How much donors shared clonotypes was expected to be affected by sequencing depth.

The sequencing input was naive CD4+ T cells sorted from blood. Noted subset: CD45RA+ positively selected. The V gene is TRBV7-2, the J gene TRBJ2-5; D is possibly TRBD1 or TRBD2 (5 bases each). The clonotype comes from a man younger than 45 in good health. For the CDR3, the DNA is TGTGCCAGCAGCCCCCGAGAGGGGATAGGCGAGACCCAGTACTTC. This codes for CASSPREGIGETQYF.